This TCR beta chain stems from a study of blood T cell repertoires in COVID-19. Study as a whole: Researchers got acute and convalescent COVID-19 samples from the United States, Italy and Spain.

Germline V gene data show CDR1 as MNHEY and CDR2 as SVGAGI. The trim removed 6 bases at V and 1 base at J, leaving 4 bases unmatched. The CDR3 sequence is 15 residues long. Sequencing used immunoSEQ multiplex PCR; TCRdb keeps in-frame clones, though not all of them. The sample records some 150,000 clones, approximately 87% being singletons. This chain joins TRBV6-5 and TRBJ1-1; TRBD1 matches 11 bases. The receptor's source is a woman between 35 and 50 years old with acute or convalescent COVID-19. Sequencing input: peripheral blood. As DNA, the CDR3 is TGTGCCAGCAGGGGGACAGGGGGAAGGAACACTGAAGCTTTCTTT. Encoded protein: CASRGTGGRNTEAFF.